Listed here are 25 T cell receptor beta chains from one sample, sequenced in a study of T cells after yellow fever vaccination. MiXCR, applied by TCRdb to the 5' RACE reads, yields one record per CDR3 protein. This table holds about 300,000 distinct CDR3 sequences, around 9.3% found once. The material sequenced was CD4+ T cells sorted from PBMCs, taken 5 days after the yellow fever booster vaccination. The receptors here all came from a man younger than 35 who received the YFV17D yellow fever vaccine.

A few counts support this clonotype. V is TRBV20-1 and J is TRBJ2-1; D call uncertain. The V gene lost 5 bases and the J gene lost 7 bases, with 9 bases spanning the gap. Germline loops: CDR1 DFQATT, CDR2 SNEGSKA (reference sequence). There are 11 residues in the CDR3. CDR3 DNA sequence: TGCAGTGCTTATTCCTCGAATGAGCAGTTCTTC. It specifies CSAYSSNEQFF.

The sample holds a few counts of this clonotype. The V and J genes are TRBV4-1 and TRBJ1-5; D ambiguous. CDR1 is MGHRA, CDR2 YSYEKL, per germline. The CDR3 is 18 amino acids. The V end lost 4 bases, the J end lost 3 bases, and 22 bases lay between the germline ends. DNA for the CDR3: TGCGCCAGCAGCCCTCCCTTTAAAGTGGTTACGGACAATCAGCCCCAGCATTTT. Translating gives CASSPPFKVVTDNQPQHF.

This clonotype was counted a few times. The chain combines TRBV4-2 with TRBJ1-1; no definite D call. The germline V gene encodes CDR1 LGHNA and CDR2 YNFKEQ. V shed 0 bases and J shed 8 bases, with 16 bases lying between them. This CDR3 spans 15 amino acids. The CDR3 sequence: CASSQDPTQADEAFF. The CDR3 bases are TGTGCCAGCAGCCAAGATCCCACCCAGGCCGACGAAGCTTTCTTT.

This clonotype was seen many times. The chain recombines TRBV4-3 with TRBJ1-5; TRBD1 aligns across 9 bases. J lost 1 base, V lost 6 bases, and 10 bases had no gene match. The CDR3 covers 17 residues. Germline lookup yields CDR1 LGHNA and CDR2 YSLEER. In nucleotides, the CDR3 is TGCGCCAGCAGTCGGACAGGGGTAAGAGAAAGCAATCAGCCCCAGCATTTT. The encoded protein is CASSRTGVRESNQPQHF.

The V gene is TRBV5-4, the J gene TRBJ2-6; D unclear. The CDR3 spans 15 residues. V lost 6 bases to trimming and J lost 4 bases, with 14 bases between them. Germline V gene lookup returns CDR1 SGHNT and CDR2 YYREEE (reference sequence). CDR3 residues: CASTPGHGGANVLTF. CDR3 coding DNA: TGTGCCAGCACCCCTGGGCACGGCGGGGCCAACGTCCTGACTTTC.

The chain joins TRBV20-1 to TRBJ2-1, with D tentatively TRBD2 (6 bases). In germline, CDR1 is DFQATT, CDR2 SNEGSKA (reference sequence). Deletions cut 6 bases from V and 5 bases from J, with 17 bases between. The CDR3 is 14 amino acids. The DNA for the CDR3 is TGCAGTGCCGCCCGGGCGGGGAGAAACAATGAGCAGTTCTTC. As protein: CSAARAGRNNEQFF.

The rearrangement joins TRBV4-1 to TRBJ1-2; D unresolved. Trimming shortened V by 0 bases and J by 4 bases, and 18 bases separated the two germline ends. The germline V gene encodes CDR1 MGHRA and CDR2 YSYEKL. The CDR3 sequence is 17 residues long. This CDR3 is CASSQDRRAKGGYGYTF. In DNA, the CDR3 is TGCGCCAGCAGCCAAGATAGAAGGGCCAAGGGTGGCTATGGCTACACCTTC.

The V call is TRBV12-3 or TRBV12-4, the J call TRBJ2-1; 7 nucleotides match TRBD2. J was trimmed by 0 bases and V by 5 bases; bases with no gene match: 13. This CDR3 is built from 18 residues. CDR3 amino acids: CASSALPGRGSSYNEQFF. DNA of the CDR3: TGTGCCAGCAGTGCGCTTCCTGGGCGGGGGAGCTCCTACAATGAGCAGTTCTTC.

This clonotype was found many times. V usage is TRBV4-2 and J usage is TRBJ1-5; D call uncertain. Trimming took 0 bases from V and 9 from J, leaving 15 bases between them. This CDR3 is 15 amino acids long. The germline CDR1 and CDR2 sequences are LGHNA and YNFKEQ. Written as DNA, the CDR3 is TGTGCCAGCAGCCAAGATAAGGGCGACTTTTCGCCCCAGCATTTT. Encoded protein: CASSQDKGDFSPQHF.

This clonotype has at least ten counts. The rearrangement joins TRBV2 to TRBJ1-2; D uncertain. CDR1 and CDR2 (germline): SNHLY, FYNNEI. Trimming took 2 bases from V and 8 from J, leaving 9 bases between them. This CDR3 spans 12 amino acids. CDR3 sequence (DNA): TGTGCCAGCAGTGAACAGTTCATGGGCTACACCTTC. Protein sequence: CASSEQFMGYTF.

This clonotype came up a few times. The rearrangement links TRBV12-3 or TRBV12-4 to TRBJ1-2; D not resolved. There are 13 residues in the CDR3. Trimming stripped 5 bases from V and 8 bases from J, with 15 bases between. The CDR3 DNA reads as TGTGCCAGCAGTCCCTCCGGCGGAGAGGGCTACACCTTC. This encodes CASSPSGGEGYTF.

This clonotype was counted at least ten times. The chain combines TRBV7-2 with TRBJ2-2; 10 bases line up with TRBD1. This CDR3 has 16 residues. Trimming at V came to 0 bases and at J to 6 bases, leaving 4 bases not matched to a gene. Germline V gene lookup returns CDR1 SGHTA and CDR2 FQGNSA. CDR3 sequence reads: CASSLAGQGRAGELFF. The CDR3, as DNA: TGTGCCAGCAGCTTAGCGGGACAGGGGAGGGCCGGGGAGCTGTTTTTT.

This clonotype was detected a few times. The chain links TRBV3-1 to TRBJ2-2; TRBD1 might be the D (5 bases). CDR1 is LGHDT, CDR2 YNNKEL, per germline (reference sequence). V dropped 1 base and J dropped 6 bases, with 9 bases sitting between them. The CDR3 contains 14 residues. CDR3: CASSQGTTAGELFF. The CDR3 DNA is TGTGCCAGCAGCCAAGGGACAACGGCCGGGGAGCTGTTTTTT.

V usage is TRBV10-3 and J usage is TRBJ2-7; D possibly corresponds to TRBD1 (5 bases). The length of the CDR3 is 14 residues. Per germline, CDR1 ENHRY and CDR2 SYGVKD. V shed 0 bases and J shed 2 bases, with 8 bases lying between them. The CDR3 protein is CAISESRQTYEQYF. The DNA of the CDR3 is TGTGCCATCAGTGAGTCCAGACAGACCTACGAGCAGTACTTC.

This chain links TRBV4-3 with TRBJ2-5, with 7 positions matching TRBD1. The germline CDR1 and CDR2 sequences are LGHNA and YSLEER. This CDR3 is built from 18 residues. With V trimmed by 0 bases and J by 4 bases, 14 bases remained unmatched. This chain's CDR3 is CASSQDLRGQGVGETQYF. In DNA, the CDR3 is TGCGCCAGCAGCCAAGATCTCAGAGGGCAGGGGGTAGGAGAGACCCAGTACTTC.

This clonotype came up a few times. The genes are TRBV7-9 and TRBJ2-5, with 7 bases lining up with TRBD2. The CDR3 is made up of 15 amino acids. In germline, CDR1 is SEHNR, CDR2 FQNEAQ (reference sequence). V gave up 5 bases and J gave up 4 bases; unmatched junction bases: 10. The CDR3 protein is CASSPAGRGVETQYF. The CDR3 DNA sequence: TGTGCCAGCAGCCCAGCGGGGCGCGGGGTAGAGACCCAGTACTTC.

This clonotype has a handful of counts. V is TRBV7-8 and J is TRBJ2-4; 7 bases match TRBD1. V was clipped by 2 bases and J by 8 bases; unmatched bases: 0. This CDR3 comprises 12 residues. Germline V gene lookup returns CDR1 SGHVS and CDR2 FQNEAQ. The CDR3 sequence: CASSLQGDIQYF. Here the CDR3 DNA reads TGTGCCAGCAGCTTACAGGGGGACATTCAGTACTTC.

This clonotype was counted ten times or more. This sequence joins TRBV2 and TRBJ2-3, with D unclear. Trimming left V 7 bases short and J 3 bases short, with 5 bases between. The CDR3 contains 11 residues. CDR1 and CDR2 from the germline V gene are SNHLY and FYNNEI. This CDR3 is CASMETDTQYF. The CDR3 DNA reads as TGTGCCAGCATGGAAACAGATACGCAGTATTTT.

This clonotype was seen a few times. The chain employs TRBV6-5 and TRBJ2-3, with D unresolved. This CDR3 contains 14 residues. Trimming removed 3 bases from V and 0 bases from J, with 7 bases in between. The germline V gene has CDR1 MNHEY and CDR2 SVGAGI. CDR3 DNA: TGTGCCAGCAGTTATACAGCTAGCACAGATACGCAGTATTTT. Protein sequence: CASSYTASTDTQYF.

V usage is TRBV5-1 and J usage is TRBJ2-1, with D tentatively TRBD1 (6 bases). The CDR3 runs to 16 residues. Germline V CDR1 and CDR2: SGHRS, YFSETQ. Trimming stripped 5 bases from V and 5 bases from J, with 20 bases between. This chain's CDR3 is CASSALGQRINNEQFF. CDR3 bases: TGCGCCAGCAGTGCTTTAGGACAGCGGATTAACAATGAGCAGTTCTTC.

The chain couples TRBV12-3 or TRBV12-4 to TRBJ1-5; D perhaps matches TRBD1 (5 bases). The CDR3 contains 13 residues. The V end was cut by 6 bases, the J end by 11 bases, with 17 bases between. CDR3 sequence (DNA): TGTGCCAGCAGCCCTGGGCAGGGTGTGACCCAGCATTTT. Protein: CASSPGQGVTQHF.

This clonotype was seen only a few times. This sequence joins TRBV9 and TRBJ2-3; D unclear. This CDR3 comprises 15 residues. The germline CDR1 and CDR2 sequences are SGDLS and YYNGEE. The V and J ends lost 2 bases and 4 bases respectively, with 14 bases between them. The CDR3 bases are TGTGCCAGCAGCGTGACACCAAACGCCGCAGATACGCAGTATTTT. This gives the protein CASSVTPNAADTQYF.

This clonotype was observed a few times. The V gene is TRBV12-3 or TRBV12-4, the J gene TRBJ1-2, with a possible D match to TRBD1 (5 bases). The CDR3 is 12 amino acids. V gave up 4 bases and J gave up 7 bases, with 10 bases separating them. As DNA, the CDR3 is TGTGCCAGCAGTTCCGTGGGACGTGGCTACACCTTC. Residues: CASSSVGRGYTF.

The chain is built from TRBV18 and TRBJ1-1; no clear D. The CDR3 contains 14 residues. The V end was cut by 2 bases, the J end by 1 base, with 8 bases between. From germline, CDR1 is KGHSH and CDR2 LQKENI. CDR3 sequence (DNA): TGTGCCAGCTCACCAGGGCAGCGGAACACTGAAGCTTTCTTT. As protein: CASSPGQRNTEAFF.

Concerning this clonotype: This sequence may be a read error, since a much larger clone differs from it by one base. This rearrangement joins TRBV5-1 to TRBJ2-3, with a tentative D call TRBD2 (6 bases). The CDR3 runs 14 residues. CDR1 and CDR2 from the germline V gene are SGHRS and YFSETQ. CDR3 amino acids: CASCLGGATDTQYF. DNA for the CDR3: TGCGCCAGCTGCTTAGGAGGGGCCACAGATACGCAGTATTTT.